Sequencing of this TCR beta chain was carried out in a study of type 1 regulatory T cells. TCRdb re-called the reads with MiXCR, one entry per CDR3 protein. This sample has under 85,000 distinct CDR3 sequences, with around 49% found just once. Points from the study as a whole: Type 1 regulatory T cells had a more restricted TCR repertoire than non-type 1 regulatory T cells.

For this clonotype: The antigen is unknown.

Trimming pared 6 bases from V and 4 bases from J, leaving 10 bases between. The length of the CDR3 is 11 residues. Germline-derived CDR1 and CDR2 are DFQATT and SNEGSKA (reference sequence). The TCR sequence derives from a human donor in good health. Material for sequencing was cultured non-Tr1 T cells, either the whole culture or a sorted T cell fraction (not recorded which). The chain links TRBV20-1 to TRBJ2-7, with TRBD2 as a possible D gene (5 bases). Here the CDR3 reads CSALGDYEQYF. The DNA of the CDR3 is TGCAGTGCGCTCGGGGATTACGAGCAGTACTTC.